This T cell receptor beta chain was captured by sequencing in a study of blood T cells in healthy people across ages. A J-beta primer mix and a sample-barcoded 5' primer were used in a second PCR of roughly 7 to 12 cycles. A template-switch adaptor that had 12 random nucleotides put a tag on each cDNA molecule. A single record per CDR3 protein comes from TCRdb applying MiXCR to the 5' RACE reads. The data contain approximately 580,000 distinct CDR3 sequences, around 24% of them seen just once; the ten biggest clones take up under 9%. Deletions cut 2 bases from V and 11 bases from J, with 15 bases between. This CDR3 has 13 residues. Study outcomes and limitations: The unsorted PBMCs prevented any conclusive comparison of naive versus antigen-experienced cells.

Comment on this clonotype: What it recognizes is unknown.

These same records also appear under a second study, on T cells of mothers and their children. From that second work: Extraction yielded RNA that went, in full, into cDNA synthesis at roughly 1.5 ug per 15 ul.

The clonotype originates from a boy under 18 in good health. The sample taken for sequencing was blood. The J gene is TRBJ1-1, the V gene TRBV12-3 or TRBV12-4; possible D gene TRBD1, 5 bases. The CDR3 DNA sequence: TGTGCCAGCAGTTTATTGGAGGCAGGGACCGCTTTCTTT. Protein: CASSLLEAGTAFF.